These 9 T cell receptor beta chains share one sample of origin, sequenced in a study of blood T cell repertoires in COVID-19. Using immunoSEQ multiplex PCR, the repertoire was profiled, and TCRdb retains in-frame clones only, with some absent. The sample lists 350,000 to 450,000 clones; about 85% were seen once. Sequenced material: peripheral blood. These receptors all stem from a young woman with acute or convalescent COVID-19.

The chain uses TRBV19 and TRBJ2-3; D possibly corresponds to TRBD2 (7 bases). CDR3 length: 15 amino acids. The V gene's germline CDR1 is LNHDA and CDR2 SQIVND (reference sequence). V lost 7 bases, J lost 1 base, and 15 bases lay in between. In nucleotides, the CDR3 is TGTGCCAGTACTATTAGAGGGGGGGGCACAGATACGCAGTATTTT. Translating gives CASTIRGGGTDTQYF.

This clone appeared once. The chain joins TRBV3-1 (or the pseudogene TRBV3-2) to TRBJ2-3, with 7 bases lining up with TRBD2. The germline gives CDR1 LGHDT, CDR2 YNNKEL (reference sequence). The CDR3 length is 17 residues. With 5 bases clipped from V and 1 base from J, the junction kept 12 bases outside the gene matches. CDR3: CASSSQVLGGGTDTQYF. CDR3 nucleotides: TGTGCCAGCAGCTCCCAAGTCTTGGGGGGGGGCACAGATACGCAGTATTTT.

This sequence joins TRBV2 and TRBJ2-3, with D possibly being TRBD2 (6 bases). This CDR3 comprises 12 residues. CDR1 and CDR2 from the germline V gene are SNHLY and FYNNEI. V was cut by 6 bases and J by 4 bases, with 8 bases left in between. The CDR3 sequence is CASRGGPDTQYF. In DNA form, the CDR3 reads TGTGCCAGCAGGGGAGGACCAGATACGCAGTATTTT.

The J gene is TRBJ1-6, the V gene TRBV5-1, with D perhaps matching TRBD1 (5 bases). V was pared by 4 bases and J by 13 bases, with 24 bases between. CDR1 and CDR2 from the germline V gene are SGHRS and YFSETQ. The CDR3 extends over 16 amino acids. The chain's CDR3 is CASSLEKTASHSPLHF. The CDR3 nucleotides are TGCGCCAGCAGCCTGGAGAAGACAGCCAGCCACTCGCCCCTCCACTTT.

This chain links TRBV24-1 with TRBJ2-3, with 10 bases fitting TRBD1. CDR3 length: 18 amino acids. Losses at the gene ends were 3 bases for V and 1 base for J; bases not matched to a gene: 9. Germline CDR1 reads KGHDR; CDR2 reads SFDVKD. The CDR3 region is CATSDGLPGQGRTDTQYF. CDR3 coding DNA: TGTGCCACCAGTGATGGGCTACCGGGACAGGGGCGCACAGATACGCAGTATTTT.

This rearrangement joins TRBV7-9 to TRBJ2-7, with 14 bases matching TRBD2. V trimming: 4 bases; J trimming: 7 bases; junction bases outside the gene matches: 12. Germline-derived CDR1 and CDR2 are SEHNR and FQNEAQ (reference sequence). The CDR3 extends over 17 amino acids. CDR3 in amino acids: CASSSLGLAGGLGEQYF. DNA for the CDR3: TGTGCCAGCAGCTCCCTAGGACTAGCGGGAGGATTGGGGGAGCAGTACTTC.

The rearrangement uses TRBV12-3 or TRBV12-4 and TRBJ2-7; D may be TRBD1 (6 bases). Trimming took off 6 bases at V and 3 bases at J, with 12 bases between the two ends. The CDR3 loop spans 13 amino acids. CDR3 sequence (DNA): TGTGCCAGCAGCCTCGACAGGTTCTACGAGCAGTACTTC. It yields the protein CASSLDRFYEQYF.

The V and J genes are TRBV27 and TRBJ1-2, with D perhaps TRBD1 (5 bases). Germline loops: CDR1 MNHEY, CDR2 SMNVEV (reference sequence). CDR3 length equals 16 residues. Trimming removed 5 bases at V and 6 bases at J, with 22 bases between. The CDR3: CASSQGGGYWLHGYTF. CDR3 nucleotide sequence: TGTGCCAGCAGTCAGGGCGGGGGTTACTGGTTGCATGGCTACACCTTC.

This chain joins TRBV13 and TRBJ2-3, with TRBD2 matching 8 bases. V lost 5 bases, J lost 3 bases, and 13 bases stayed unmatched. CDR1 and CDR2 from the germline V gene are PRHDT and FYEKMQ (reference sequence). CDR3 length equals 17 residues. CDR3 sequence reads: CASSPREGPVRTDTQYF. The CDR3 bases are TGTGCCAGCAGCCCCCGGGAGGGGCCAGTTCGGACAGATACGCAGTATTTT.